Given below is one TCR beta chain in context. This sample is part of a study of blood T cell repertoires in COVID-19. Germline CDR1 is SGDLS and CDR2 is YYNGEE. The V end lost 0 bases, the J end lost 3 bases, and 10 bases lay between the germline ends. CDR3 length: 14 amino acids. The table came from immunoSEQ multiplex PCR; TCRdb's copy has only in-frame clones and leaves some out. The sample contains over 200,000 clones, nearly 90% of which appear only once. This TCR was sampled from a woman in her twenties or thirties with acute or convalescent COVID-19. V and J are TRBV9 and TRBJ2-7; D unresolved. Sequencing was carried out using peripheral blood. This CDR3 is CASSVAAGRYEQYF. In DNA form, the CDR3 reads TGTGCCAGCAGCGTAGCAGCTGGGCGCTACGAGCAGTACTTC.